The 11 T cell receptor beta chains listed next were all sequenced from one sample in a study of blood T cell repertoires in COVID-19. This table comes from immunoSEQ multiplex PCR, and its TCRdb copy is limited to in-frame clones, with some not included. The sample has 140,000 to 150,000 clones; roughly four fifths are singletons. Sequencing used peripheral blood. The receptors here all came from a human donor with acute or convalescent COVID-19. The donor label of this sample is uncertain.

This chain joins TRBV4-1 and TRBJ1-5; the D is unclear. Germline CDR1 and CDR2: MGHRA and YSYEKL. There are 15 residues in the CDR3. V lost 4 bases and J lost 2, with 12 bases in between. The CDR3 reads CASSLEVVGNQPQHF. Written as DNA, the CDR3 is TGCGCCAGCAGCCTCGAGGTTGTAGGCAATCAGCCCCAGCATTTT.

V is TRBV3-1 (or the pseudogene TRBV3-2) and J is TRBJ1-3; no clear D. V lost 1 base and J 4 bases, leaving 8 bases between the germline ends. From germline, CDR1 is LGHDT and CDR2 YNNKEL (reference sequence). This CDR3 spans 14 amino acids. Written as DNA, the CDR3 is TGTGCCAGCAGCCAAGGGCACAGCGGAAACACCATATATTTT. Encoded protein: CASSQGHSGNTIYF.

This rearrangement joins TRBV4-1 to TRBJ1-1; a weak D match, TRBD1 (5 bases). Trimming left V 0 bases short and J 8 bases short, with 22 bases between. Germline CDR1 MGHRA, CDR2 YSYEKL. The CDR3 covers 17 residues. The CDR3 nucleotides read TGCGCCAGCAGCCAAGATTCGCCTATGCAGGGCCGAGGAGAAGCTTTCTTT. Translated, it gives CASSQDSPMQGRGEAFF.

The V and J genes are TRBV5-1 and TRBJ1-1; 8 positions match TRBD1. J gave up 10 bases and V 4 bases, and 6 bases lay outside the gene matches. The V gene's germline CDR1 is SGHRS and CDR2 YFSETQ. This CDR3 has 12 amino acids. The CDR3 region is CASSPQGVVAFF. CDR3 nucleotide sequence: TGCGCCAGCAGCCCACAGGGGGTAGTAGCTTTCTTT.

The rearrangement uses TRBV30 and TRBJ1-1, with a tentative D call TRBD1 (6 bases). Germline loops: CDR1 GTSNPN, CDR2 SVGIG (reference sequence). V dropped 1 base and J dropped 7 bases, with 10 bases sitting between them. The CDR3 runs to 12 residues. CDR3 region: CAWSGGQVEAFF. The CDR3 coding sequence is TGTGCCTGGAGTGGGGGGCAAGTTGAAGCTTTCTTT.

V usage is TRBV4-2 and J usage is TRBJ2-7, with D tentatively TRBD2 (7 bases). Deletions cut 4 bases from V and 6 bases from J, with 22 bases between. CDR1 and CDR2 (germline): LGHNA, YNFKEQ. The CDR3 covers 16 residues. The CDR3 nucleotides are TGTGCCAGCAGCCGCCCTTCTGGGGGGGCCCGCGCCGAGCAGTACTTC. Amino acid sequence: CASSRPSGGARAEQYF.

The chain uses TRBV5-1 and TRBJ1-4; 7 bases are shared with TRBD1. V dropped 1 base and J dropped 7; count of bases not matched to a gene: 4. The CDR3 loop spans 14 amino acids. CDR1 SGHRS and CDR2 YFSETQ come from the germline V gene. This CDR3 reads CASSLRDRAEKLFF. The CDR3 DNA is TGCGCCAGCAGCTTGAGAGACAGGGCTGAAAAACTGTTTTTT.

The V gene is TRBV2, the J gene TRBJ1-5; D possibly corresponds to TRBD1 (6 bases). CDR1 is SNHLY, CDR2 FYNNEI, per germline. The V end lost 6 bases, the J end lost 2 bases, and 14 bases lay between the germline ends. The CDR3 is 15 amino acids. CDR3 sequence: CASRDRFGGNQPQHF. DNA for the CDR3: TGTGCCAGCAGAGACAGGTTCGGGGGCAATCAGCCCCAGCATTTT.

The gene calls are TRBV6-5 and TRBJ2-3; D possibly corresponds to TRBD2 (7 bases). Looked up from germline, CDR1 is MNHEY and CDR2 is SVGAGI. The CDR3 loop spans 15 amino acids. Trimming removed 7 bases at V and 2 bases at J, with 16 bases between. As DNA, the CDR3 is TGTGCCAGCAAAATGGGGGGGGCCTACACAGATACGCAGTATTTT. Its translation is CASKMGGAYTDTQYF.

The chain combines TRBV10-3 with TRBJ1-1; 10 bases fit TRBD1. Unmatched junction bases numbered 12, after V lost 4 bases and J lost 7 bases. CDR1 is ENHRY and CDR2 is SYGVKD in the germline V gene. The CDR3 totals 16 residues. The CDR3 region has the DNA TGTGCCATCAGTGGGGACAGGGGCGCGCCCGAGGGTGAAGCTTTCTTT. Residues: CAISGDRGAPEGEAFF.

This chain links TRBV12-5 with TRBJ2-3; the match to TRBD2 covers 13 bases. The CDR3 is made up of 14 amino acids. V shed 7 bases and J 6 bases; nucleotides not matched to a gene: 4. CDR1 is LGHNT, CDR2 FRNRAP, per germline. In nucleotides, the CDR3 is TGTGCTAGTGCCCCGACTAGCGGGAGGGATACGCAGTATTTT. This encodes CASAPTSGRDTQYF.